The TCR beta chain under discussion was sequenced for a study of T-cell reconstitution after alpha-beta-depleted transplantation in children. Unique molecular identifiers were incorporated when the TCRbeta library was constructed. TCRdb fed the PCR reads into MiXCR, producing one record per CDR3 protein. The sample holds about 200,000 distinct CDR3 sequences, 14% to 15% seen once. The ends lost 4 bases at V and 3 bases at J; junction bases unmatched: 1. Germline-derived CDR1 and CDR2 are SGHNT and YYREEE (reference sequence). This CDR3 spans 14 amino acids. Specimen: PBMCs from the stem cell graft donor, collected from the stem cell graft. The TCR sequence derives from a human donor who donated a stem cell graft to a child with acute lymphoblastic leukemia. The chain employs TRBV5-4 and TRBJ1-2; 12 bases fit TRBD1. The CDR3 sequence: CASSGTGGDYGYTF. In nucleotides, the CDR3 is TGTGCCAGCAGCGGGACAGGGGGCGACTATGGCTACACCTTC.